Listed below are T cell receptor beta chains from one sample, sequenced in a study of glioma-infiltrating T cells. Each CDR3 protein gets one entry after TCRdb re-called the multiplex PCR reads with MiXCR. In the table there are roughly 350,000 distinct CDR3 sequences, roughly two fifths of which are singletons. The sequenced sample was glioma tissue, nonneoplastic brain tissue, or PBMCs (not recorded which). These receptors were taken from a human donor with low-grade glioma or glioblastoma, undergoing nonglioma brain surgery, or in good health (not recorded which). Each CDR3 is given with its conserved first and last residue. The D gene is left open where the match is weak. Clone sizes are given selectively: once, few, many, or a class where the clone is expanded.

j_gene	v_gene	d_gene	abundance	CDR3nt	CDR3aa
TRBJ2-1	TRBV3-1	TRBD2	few	TGTGCCAGCAGCCAAGAGGGACTAGTTAAAAATGAGCAGTTCTTC	CASSQEGLVKNEQFF
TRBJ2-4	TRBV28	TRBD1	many	TGTGCCAGCAGTCCCCATGGACAGGATGGAATTCAGTACTTC	CASSPHGQDGIQYF
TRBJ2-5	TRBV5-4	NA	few	TGTGCCAGCAGCTGGGGACACGGACAAGAGACCCAGTACTTC	CASSWGHGQETQYF
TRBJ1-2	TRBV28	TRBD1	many	TGTGCCAGCAGTCTCCTGACAGGGGGGAACTATGGCTACACCTTC	CASSLLTGGNYGYTF
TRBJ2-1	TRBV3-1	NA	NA	TGTGCCAGCAGCCAAAGCCTAAAGAATGAGCAGTCCTTC	CASSQSLKNEQSF
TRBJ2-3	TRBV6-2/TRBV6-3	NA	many	TGTGCCAGCAGTTTTGGCCTAGCCGGACGACATACGCAGTATTTT	CASSFGLAGRHTQYF
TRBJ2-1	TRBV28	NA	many	TGTGCCAGCAGTTCCCCGGGACGGACTTACAATGAGCAGTTCTTC	CASSSPGRTYNEQFF
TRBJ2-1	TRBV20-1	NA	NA	TGCAGTGCTAGCGCCGCGGTTCCCCGGATCGGGGCTAACAATGAGCAGTTCTTC	CSASAAVPRIGANNEQFF
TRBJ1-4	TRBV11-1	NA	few	TGTGCCAGCAGCCGGCCTACCAGGGATGAAAAACTGTTTTTT	CASSRPTRDEKLFF
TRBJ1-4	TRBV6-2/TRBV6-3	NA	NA	TGTGCAGCAGTTACTCCGCAGGGAGAAAAACTGTTTTTT	CAAVTPQGEKLFF
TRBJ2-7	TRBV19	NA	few	TGTGCCAGTAGTCCAAGCCAGGGCTACTACGAGCAGTACTTC	CASSPSQGYYEQYF
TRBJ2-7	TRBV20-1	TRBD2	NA	TGCAGTGCTAGAGGCACAGGACTAGCGCACTCCTACGAGCAGTACTTC	CSARGTGLAHSYEQYF
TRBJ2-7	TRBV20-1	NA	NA	TGCAGTGCTAGTGACGGATTAGCAACCGTCCCGCACTTC	CSASDGLATVPHF
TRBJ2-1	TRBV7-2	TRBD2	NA	TGTGCCAGCAGCTCGACTAGCGGGAGGTACAGTGAGCAGTTCTTC	CASSSTSGRYSEQFF
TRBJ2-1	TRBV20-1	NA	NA	TGCAGTGCTGAGCACCGACGCGCCTACAATGAGCAGTTCTTC	CSAEHRRAYNEQFF
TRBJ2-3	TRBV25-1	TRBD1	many	TGTGCCAGCAGTACCGGACAGGGGCCTCCGGATACGCAGTATTTT	CASSTGQGPPDTQYF
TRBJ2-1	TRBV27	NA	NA	TGTGCCAGCAGTTTATCTGAACGGCTAGAGTACAATGAGCAGTTCTTC	CASSLSERLEYNEQFF
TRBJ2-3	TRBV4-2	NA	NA	TGTGCCAGCAGCCAAGATCCTAGCGTCGATACGCAGTATTTT	CASSQDPSVDTQYF
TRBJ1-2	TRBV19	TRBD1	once	TGTGCCAGTAGCTCGACCCTGACAGGGGTGGGCTACACCTTC	CASSSTLTGVGYTF
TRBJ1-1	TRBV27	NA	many	TGTGCCAGCAGTTCCGGGGTGGGTTATGAAGCTTTCTTT	CASSSGVGYEAFF
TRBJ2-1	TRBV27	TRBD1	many	TGTGCCAGCAGTTATGACAGGGGGTCGAATGAGCAGTTCTTC	CASSYDRGSNEQFF
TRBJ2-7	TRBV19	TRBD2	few	TGTGCCAGTAGTAGCGGGAAGCGGGGAGGCTACGAGCAGTACTTC	CASSSGKRGGYEQYF
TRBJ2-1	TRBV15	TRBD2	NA	TGTGCCACCAGCAGGAGCCCGGGACTAGCGGGAGTCAATGAGCAGTTCTTC	CATSRSPGLAGVNEQFF
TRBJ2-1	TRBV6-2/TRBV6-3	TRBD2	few	TGTGCCAGCAGTTCGCTACTAGCGCCACTCTGGGATGAGCAGTTCTTC	CASSSLLAPLWDEQFF
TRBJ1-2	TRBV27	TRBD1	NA	TGTGCCAGCAGTTTAAAGGGACAGCGTTCTTACTACACCTTC	CASSLKGQRSYYTF
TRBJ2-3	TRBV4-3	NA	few	TGCGCCAGCAGCCAAAGCCCAGGCACAGATACGCAGTATTTT	CASSQSPGTDTQYF
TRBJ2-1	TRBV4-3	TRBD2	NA	TGCGCCAGCAGCCTAGCGGGAGTAGGGAATGAGCAGTTCTTC	CASSLAGVGNEQFF
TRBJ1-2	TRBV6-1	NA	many	TGTGCCAGCACGACCGATGGTCCCTATGGCTACACCTTC	CASTTDGPYGYTF
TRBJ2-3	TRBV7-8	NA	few	TGTGCCAGCAGCCTAGACCCGCTTAGCACAGATACGCAGTATTTT	CASSLDPLSTDTQYF
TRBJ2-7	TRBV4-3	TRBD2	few	TGCGCCAGCAGCCAAAAGTTCAGTATGCGGGAGGGCCGTGTGCAGTACTTC	CASSQKFSMREGRVQYF
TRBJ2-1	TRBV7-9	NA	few	TGTGCCAGCAGCTTGCGTATGGGCTCCTACAATGAGCAGTTCTTC	CASSLRMGSYNEQFF
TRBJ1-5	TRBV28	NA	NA	TGTGCCGGCACCTTCCGGCACGGGAATCCGTATTATAGCAATCAGCCCCAGCATTTT	CAGTFRHGNPYYSNQPQHF
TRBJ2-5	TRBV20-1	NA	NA	TGCAGTGCTACGCAATACCAGGGTTGGGAGACCCAGTACTTC	CSATQYQGWETQYF
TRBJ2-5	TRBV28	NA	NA	TGTGCCAGCAACCCAGGGGGGCGTGCCCAGTACTTC	CASNPGGRAQYF
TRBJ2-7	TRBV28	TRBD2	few	TGTGCCAGCAGGCTAGCGGGAGGGATCTCCTACGAGCAGTACTTC	CASRLAGGISYEQYF
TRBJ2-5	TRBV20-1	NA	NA	TGCAGTGCTAGAGTCACTAGCCGGCCGGTAGGGACCCAGTACTTC	CSARVTSRPVGTQYF
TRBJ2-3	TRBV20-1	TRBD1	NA	TGCAGTGCTAGATCGGGACAGGGGGCAGATACGCAGTATTTT	CSARSGQGADTQYF
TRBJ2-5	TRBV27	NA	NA	TGTGCCAGCAGTTTCTCCCCGGCGGCGCAAGAGACCCGGTACTTC	CASSFSPAAQETRYF
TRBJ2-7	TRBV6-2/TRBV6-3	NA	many	TGTGCCAGCAGATCCGGGACCCCCTACGAGCAGTACTTC	CASRSGTPYEQYF
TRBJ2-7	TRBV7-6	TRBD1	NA	TGTGCCTGCAGCTTGGACCGGGACAGGGCATCGTCCGAGCAGTACTTC	CACSLDRDRASSEQYF
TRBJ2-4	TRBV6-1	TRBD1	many	TGTGCCAGCAGCTTCCCCCAGACAGGGATAGTGATCTTGGCCAAAAACATTCAGTACTTC	CASSFPQTGIVILAKNIQYF
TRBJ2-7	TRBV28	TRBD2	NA	TGTGCCAGCAGTTCTACCGATTATACTAGCGGGAGGGCCTCGAGCTCCTACAATGAGCAGTACTTC	CASSSTDYTSGRASSSYNEQYF
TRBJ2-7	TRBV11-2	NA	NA	TGTGCCAGCAGCTCCTCCCTGGGCTACGAGCAGTACTTC	CASSSSLGYEQYF
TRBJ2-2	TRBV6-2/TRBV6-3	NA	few	TGTACCACCGGAGAAATTCTCCGCGGGCTGTTTTTT	CTTGEILRGLFF
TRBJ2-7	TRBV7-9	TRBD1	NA	TGTGCCAGCAGCTTAATCGCAGGGGGCGAGCAGTACTTC	CASSLIAGGEQYF
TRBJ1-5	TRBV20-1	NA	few	TGCAGTGCTAGGGGGGTCGGGACCCATCAGCCCCAGCATTTT	CSARGVGTHQPQHF
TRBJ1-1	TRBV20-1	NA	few	TGCAGTGCTAGAGGGGGCATCTGGACTGAAGCTTTCTTT	CSARGGIWTEAFF
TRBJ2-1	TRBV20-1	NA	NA	TGCAGTGCTAGAGATCGAGTACGGAGCTCCTATGAGCAGTTCTTC	CSARDRVRSSYEQFF
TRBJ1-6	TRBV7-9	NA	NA	TGTGCCAGCAGCTTACTGGCGGCAGGGGAGGGCTCACCCCTCCACTTT	CASSLLAAGEGSPLHF
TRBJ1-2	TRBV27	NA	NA	TGTGCCAGAAGTTTCGAAAGAGGGACGGGCGGCTACACCTTC	CARSFERGTGGYTF
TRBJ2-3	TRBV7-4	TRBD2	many	TGTGCCCCGGGGGGGACCGCCTGGAGAGATACGCAGTATTTT	CAPGGTAWRDTQYF
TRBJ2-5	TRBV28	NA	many	TGTGCCAGCAGTTTCATGCAGGGTGGAGAGACCCAGTACTTC	CASSFMQGGETQYF
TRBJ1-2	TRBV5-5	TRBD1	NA	TGTGCCAGCAGCCGACAGGGTCATGATGGCTACACCTTC	CASSRQGHDGYTF
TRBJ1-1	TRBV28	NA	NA	TGTGCCAGCAGTTTTTCACCGTCGACAGAGGTGAACACTGAAGCTTTCTTT	CASSFSPSTEVNTEAFF
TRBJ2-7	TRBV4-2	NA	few	TGTGCCAGCAGCCAAAGAAAAGGGGGCTACGAGCAGTACTTC	CASSQRKGGYEQYF
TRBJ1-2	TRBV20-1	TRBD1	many	TGCAGTGCTAAAGGGGGCGCGTCTAACTATGGCTACACCTTC	CSAKGGASNYGYTF